This TCR beta chain was recorded in a study of metastatic and nonmetastatic thyroid tumors. Overall study context: For malignant and benign thyroid patients, tumor or nodule tissue and blood were the sources whose repertoires were compared.

In the authors' methods: The study's classifier, a distant-metastasis tool for papillary thyroid cancer, was built using CDR3 differences across clinicopathological groups. With MiXCR, TCRdb reprocessed the PCR reads. The V and J calls follow TCRdb's processing rather than the paper's. Of around 35,000 clones listed, about a sixth were seen once; the top ten hold approximately 4.8%. This clone has a count of ten or more. The V gene's germline CDR1 is LGHNT and CDR2 FRNRAP. The V gene lost 1 base and the J gene lost 2 bases, with 11 bases spanning the gap. The CDR3 runs to 15 residues. Patients underwent thyroid surgery, and none had received any treatment before it.

The rearrangement uses TRBV12-5 and TRBJ2-5, with D tentatively TRBD2 (7 bases). The source material was blood. The sequence came from a female donor with papillary thyroid cancer or a benign thyroid nodule (not recorded which). Some clones in this sample may be carry-over from other donors' samples. CDR3: CASGLGRGGQETQYF. CDR3 coding DNA: TGTGCTAGTGGTTTGGGCAGGGGAGGGCAAGAGACCCAGTACTTC.